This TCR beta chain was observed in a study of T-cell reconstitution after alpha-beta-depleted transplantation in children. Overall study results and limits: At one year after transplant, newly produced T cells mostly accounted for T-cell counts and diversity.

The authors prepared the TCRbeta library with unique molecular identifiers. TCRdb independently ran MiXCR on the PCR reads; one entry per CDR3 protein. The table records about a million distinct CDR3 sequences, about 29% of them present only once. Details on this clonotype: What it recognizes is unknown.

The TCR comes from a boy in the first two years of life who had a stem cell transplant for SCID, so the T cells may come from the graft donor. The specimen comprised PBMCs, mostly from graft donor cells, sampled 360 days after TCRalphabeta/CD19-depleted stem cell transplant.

In nucleotides, the CDR3 is TGTGCCAGCATGGGACAGGGGAATCAGCCCCAGCATTTT. It translates to CASMGQGNQPQHF. This rearrangement joins TRBV25-1 to TRBJ1-5; 10 nucleotides align to TRBD1. The CDR3 covers 13 residues. Per germline, CDR1 MGHDK and CDR2 SYGVNS. With 7 bases clipped from V and 4 bases from J, the junction kept 1 base outside the gene matches. The full variable domain, its missing parts supplied by reference TRBV25-1 and TRBJ1-5, is EADIYQTPRYLVIGTGKKITLECSQTMGHDKMYWYQQDPGMELHLIHYSYGVNSTEKGDLSSESTVSRIRTEHFPLTLESARPSHTSQYLCASMGQGNQPQHFGDGTRLSIL.